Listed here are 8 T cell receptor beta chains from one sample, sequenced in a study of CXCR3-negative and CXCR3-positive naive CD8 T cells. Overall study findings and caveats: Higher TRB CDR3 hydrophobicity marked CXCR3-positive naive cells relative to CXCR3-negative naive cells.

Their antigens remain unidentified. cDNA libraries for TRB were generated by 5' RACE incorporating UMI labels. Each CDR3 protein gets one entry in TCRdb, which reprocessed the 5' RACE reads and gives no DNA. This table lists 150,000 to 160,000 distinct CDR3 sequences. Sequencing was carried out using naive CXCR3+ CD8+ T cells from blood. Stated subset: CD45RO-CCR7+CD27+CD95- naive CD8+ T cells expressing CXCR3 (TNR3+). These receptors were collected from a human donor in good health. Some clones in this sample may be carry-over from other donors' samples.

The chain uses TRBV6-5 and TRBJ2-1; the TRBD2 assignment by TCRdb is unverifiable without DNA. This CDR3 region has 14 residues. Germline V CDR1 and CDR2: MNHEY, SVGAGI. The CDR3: CASRRGSSYNEQFF.

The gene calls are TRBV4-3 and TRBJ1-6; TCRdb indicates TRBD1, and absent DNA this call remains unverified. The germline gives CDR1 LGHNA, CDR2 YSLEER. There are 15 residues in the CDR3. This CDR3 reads CASSQGTGKNSPLHF.

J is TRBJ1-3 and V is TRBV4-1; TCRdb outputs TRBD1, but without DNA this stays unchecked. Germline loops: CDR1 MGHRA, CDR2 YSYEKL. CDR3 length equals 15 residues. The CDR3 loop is CASRETGGPGNTIYF.

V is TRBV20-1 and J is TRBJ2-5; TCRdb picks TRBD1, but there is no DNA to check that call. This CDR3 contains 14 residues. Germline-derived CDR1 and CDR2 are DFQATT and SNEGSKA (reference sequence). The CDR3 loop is CSAKGSGWSETQYF.

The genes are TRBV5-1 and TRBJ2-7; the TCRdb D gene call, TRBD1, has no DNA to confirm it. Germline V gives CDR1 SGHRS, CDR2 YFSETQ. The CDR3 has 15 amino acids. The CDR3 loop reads CASSLGDGGLIEQYF. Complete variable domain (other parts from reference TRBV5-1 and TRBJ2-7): KAGVTQTPRYLIKTRGQQVTLSCSPISGHRSVSWYQQTPGQGLQFLFEYFSETQRNKGNFPGRFSGRQFSNSRSEMNVSTLELGDSALYLCASSLGDGGLIEQYFGPGTRLTVT.

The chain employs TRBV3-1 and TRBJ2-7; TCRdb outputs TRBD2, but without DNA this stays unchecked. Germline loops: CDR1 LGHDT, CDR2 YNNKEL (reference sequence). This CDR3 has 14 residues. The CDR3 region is CASSQAGTNYEQYF.

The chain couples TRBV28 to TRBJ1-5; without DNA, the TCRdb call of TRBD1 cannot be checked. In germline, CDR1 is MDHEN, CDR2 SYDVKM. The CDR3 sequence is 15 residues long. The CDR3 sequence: CASSFGTGGGQPQHF.

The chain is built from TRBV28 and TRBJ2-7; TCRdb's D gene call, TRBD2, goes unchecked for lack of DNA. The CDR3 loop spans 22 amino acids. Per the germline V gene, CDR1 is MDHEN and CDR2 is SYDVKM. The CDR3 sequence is CASSLSSSGYSITGTSDYEQYF. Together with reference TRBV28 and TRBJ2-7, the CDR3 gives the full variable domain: DVKVTQSSRYLVKRTGEKVFLECVQDMDHENMFWYRQDPGLGLRLIYFSYDVKMKEKGDIPEGYSVSREKKERFSLILESASTNQTSMYLCASSLSSSGYSITGTSDYEQYFGPGTRLTVT.